This T cell receptor beta chain was recovered during a study of blood T cell repertoires in COVID-19 (dated by TCRdb to the early 2020s). Looking at the study overall: The collaborator samples originated in the United States, Italy and Spain and spanned the acute and convalescent phases of COVID-19. The prospective study material was composed of cDNA or gDNA derived from T cells, B-cell-depleted T cells, or PBMCs. The dataset comprised deeply sampled blood TCRbeta repertoires from subjects exposed to, actively infected with, or recovered from COVID-19. The repertoires were released in a freely available public database meant as a resource for research on the immune response to SARS-CoV-2. Samples came from the ongoing ImmuneRACE study (first 160 participants) plus 1,254 subjects from 6 global collaborators. Sample metadata almost always included a de-identified subject ID, COVID-19 status, age in years and sex. HLA class I and class II types, where available, came from metadata supplied by the sample provider rather than from assay-based typing.

Another Seattle source contributed samples from volunteer blood donors who had recovered from COVID-19. Collaborating institutions collected whole blood in K2EDTA tubes following their own protocols. For TCRbeta analysis, collaborators shipped samples as frozen whole blood, isolated PBMCs, or DNA extracted from either of those sample types. On this clone itself: Its antigen is unknown. No base-level quality is on record; no much larger clone is a single base apart.

Beyond this particular receptor, the publication reports: How much clinical and demographic metadata was included differed by source and by participant, and the metadata was provided uncurated.

The immunoSEQ Assay, a bias-controlled multiplex PCR, was used to amplify TCRbeta CDR3 regions from genomic DNA. As for the authors' bioinformatics: The number of nucleated cells in each sample was estimated by amplification of reference gene primers within the assay. To quantify the absolute abundance of each unique TCRbeta CDR3 rearrangement, sequence reads were collapsed and filtered. For each sample, productive Simpson clonality was calculated as the square root of Simpson's diversity index across productive rearrangements. TCRdb re-hosts the immuneACCESS table, in-frame sequences only. Its copies lack some clones; in the studies checked, an unresolved V gene accounts for under half of them, and the cause for the rest is not known. V, J and clone size are taken as reported in that table, and D and trimming were inferred from the DNA itself. Recorded for this sample are fewer than 200,000 clones; about 83% of them occurred a single time. 6% to 9% of the sample goes to the ten largest clones.

This TCR derives from a man aged 35 to 55 who had recovered from COVID-19. Sequenced material: peripheral blood.

The DNA is TGTGCCAGCAGTTCCTCCGGGACTAGCGGAGGCTACGAGCAGTACTTC. This codes for CASSSSGTSGGYEQYF. Rearrangement joined TRBV6-6 to TRBJ2-7, with 11 bases aligning to TRBD2. The germline V gene (reference sequence) specifies MNHNY as CDR1 and SVGAGI as CDR2. V is trimmed back by 4 bases and J by 3 bases, and the junction contains 8 bases that no gene match accounts for. From the cysteine up to the phenylalanine, the CDR3 has a length of 16 residues. Of the read, only the CDR3 DNA is kept; its 48 bases are in frame from base 1.